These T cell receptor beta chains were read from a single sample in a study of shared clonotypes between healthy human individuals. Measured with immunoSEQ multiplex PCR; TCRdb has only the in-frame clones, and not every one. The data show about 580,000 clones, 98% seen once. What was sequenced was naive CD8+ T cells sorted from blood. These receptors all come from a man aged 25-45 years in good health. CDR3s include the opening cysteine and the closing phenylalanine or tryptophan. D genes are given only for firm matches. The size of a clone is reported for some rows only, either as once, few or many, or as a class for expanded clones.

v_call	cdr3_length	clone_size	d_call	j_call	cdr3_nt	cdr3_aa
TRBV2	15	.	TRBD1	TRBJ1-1	TGTGCCAGCACAAAAACCGGGACAGGAAACACTGAAGCTTTCTTT	CASTKTGTGNTEAFF
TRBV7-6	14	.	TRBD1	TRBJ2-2	TGTGCCAGCAGCAGGACAGGGTACACCGGGGAGCTGTTTTTT	CASSRTGYTGELFF
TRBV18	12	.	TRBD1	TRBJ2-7	TGTGCCAGCTCACCGACAGGGGGGGAGCAGTACTTC	CASSPTGGEQYF
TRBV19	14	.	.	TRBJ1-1	TGTGCCAGTAGTATCTCCATGGGGTATACTGAAGCTTTCTTT	CASSISMGYTEAFF
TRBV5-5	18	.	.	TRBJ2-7	TGTGCCAGCAGCTTGGATCGCGGGATCCGGGCCGACTCCTACGAGCAGTACTTC	CASSLDRGIRADSYEQYF
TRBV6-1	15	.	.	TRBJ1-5	TGTGCCAGCAGTGACGCGGGAGTGAGCAATCAGCCCCAGCATTTT	CASSDAGVSNQPQHF
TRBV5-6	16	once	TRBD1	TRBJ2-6	TGTGCCAGCAGCCAAAAACCGGGACAGGTCTCCAACGTCCTGACTTTC	CASSQKPGQVSNVLTF
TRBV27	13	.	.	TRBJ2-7	TGTGCCAGTGGTACAGGGCCGTCCTACGAGCAGTACTTC	CASGTGPSYEQYF
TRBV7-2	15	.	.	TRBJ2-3	TGTGCCAGCAGCTCAACTACTGGAGCGGCAGATACGCAGTATTTT	CASSSTTGAADTQYF
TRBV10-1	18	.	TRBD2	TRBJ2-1	TGCGCCAGCAGTGGCCTGAGACTAGCGGGGCCCGGTTACAATGAGCAGTTCTTC	CASSGLRLAGPGYNEQFF
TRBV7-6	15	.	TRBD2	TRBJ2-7	TGTGCCAGCAGCTCAATTAGCGGGATTGGCTACGAGCAGTACTTC	CASSSISGIGYEQYF
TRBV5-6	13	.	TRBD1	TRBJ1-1	TGTGCCAGCAGCACAGGGGATTTGGGCGAAGCTTTCTTT	CASSTGDLGEAFF
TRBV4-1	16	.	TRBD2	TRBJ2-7	TGCGCCAGCAGCCAAGATTCGACTAGCGGGGGATACGAGCAGTACTTC	CASSQDSTSGGYEQYF
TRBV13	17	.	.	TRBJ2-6	TGTGCCAGCAGCTTAGTTGGACCCTTCTCTGGGGCCAACGTCCTGACTTTC	CASSLVGPFSGANVLTF
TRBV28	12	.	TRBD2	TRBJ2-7	TGTGCCAGCAGTACGGGGGGCTACGAGCAGTACTTC	CASSTGGYEQYF
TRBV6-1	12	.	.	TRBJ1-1	TGTGCCAGCCTAGGGCGATTGACTGAAGCTTTCTTT	CASLGRLTEAFF
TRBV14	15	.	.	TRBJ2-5	TGTGCCAGCAGCCAATTCGGGGAAGGTGCGGAGACCCAGTACTTC	CASSQFGEGAETQYF
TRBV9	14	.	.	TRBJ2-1	TGTGCCAGCAGCGTAAACTCTCGGTACAATGAGCAGTTCTTC	CASSVNSRYNEQFF
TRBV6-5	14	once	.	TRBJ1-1	TGTGCCAGCAGTTACTCAGGGATGAACACTGAAGCTTTCTTT	CASSYSGMNTEAFF
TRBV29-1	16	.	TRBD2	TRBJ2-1	TGCAGCGTCGAAGGACTAGCGGGAAGCTCCTACAATGAGCAGTTCTTC	CSVEGLAGSSYNEQFF
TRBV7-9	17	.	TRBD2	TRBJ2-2	TGTGCCGCCGGGCCCCCCGGACTAGCGGAGAACACCGGGGAGCTGTTTTTT	CAAGPPGLAENTGELFF
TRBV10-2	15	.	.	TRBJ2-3	TGCGCCAGCAGTGAGGGGGCGAGGGACACAGATACGCAGTATTTT	CASSEGARDTDTQYF
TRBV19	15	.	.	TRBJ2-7	TGTGCCAGTAGTAATCGCCACCTTTTTTCCTACGAGCAGTACTTC	CASSNRHLFSYEQYF
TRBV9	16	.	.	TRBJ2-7	TGTGCCAGCAGCGCCACCGGGACCCGCAGAGAGGACGAGCAGTACTTC	CASSATGTRREDEQYF
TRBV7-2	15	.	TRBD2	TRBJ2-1	TGTGCCAGCAGCTTATCAGCAGCGGGAGTATATGAGCAGTTCTTC	CASSLSAAGVYEQFF
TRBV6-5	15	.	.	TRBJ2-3	TGTGCCAGCAGGGCTAGCTTTACTAGCACAGATACGCAGTATTTT	CASRASFTSTDTQYF
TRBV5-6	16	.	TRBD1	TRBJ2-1	TGTGCCAGCAGCACGCTCGGACAGGGGATCTACAATGAGCAGTTCTTC	CASSTLGQGIYNEQFF
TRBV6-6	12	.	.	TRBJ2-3	TGTGCCAGCCGCCCCTACGGGGATACGCAGTATTTT	CASRPYGDTQYF
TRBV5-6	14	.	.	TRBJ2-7	TGTGCCAGCAGCACTATTGGGACATCCTACGAGCAGTACTTC	CASSTIGTSYEQYF
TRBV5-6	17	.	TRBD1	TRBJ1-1	TGTGCCAGCAGCAAAGACAGGGGGTGGTCCCCAAACACTGAAGCTTTCTTT	CASSKDRGWSPNTEAFF
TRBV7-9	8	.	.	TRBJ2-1	TGTGCCAGCAGCACCCGGTTCTTC	CASSTRFF